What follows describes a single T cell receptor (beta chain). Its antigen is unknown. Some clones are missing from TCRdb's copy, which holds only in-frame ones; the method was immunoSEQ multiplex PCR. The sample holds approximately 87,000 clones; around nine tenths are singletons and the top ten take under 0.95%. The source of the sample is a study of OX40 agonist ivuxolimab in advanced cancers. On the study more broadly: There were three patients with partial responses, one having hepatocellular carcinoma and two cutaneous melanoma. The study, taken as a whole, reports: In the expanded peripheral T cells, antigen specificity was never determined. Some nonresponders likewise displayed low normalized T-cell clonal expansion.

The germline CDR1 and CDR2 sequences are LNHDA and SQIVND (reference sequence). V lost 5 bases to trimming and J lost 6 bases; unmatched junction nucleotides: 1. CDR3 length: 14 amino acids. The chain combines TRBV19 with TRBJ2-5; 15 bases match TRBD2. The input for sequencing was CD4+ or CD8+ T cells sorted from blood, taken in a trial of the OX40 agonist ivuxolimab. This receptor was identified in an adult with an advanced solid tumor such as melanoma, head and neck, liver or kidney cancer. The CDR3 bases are TGTGCCAGTAGTGGGACTAGCGGGGGGAAGACCCAGTACTTC. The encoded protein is CASSGTSGGKTQYF.